The T cell receptor beta chain under discussion was sequenced for a study of cytomegalovirus exposure and HLA in healthy donors. Looking at the study overall: Prior work identified 120 million or so unique TCR beta sequences in some 200 million T cells.

A multiplex PCR was run with 60 Vbeta primers and 13 Jbeta primers. Using immunoSEQ multiplex PCR, the repertoire was profiled, and TCRdb retains in-frame clones only, with some absent. The sample includes about 150,000 clones, approximately 70% of them seen just once. Germline CDR1 reads LGHNA; CDR2 reads YSLEER. V dropped 3 bases and J dropped 2 bases, with 9 bases sitting between them. The CDR3 sequence is 14 residues long. Sample: PBMCs. The origin of this receptor is an older woman in good health and CMV-seronegative. The chain couples TRBV4-3 to TRBJ2-3, with D possibly matching TRBD2 (6 bases). The CDR3 here is CASSQRGNTDTQYF. For the CDR3, the DNA is TGCGCCAGCAGCCAGCGGGGAAACACAGATACGCAGTATTTT.